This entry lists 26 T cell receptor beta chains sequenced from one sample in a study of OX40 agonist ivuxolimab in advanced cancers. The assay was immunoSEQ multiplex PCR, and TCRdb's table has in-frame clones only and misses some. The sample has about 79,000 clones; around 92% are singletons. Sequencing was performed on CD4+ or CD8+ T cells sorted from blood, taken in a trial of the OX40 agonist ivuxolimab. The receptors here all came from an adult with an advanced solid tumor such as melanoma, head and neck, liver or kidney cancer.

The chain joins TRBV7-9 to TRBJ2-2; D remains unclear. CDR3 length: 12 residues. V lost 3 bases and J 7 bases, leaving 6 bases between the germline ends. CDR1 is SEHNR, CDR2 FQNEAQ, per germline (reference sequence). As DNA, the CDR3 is TGTGCCAGCAGCTTGGCTGGCGGGGAGCTGTTTTTT. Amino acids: CASSLAGGELFF.

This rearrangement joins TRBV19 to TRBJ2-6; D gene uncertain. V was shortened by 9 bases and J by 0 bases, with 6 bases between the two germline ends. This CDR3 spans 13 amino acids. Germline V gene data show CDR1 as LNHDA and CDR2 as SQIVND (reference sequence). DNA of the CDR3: TGTGCCAGCGAGATCTCTGGGGCCAACGTCCTGACTTTC. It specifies CASEISGANVLTF.

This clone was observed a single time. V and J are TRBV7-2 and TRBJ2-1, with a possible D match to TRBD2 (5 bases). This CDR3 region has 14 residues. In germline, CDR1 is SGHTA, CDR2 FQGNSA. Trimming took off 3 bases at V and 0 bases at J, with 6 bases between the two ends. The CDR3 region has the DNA TGTGCCAGCAGCTTGACTAACTCCTACAATGAGCAGTTCTTC. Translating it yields CASSLTNSYNEQFF.

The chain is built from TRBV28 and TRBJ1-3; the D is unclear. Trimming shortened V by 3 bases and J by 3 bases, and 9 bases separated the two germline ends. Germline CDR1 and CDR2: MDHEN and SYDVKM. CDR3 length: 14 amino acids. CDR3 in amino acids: CASSFSSSGNTIYF. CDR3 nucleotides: TGTGCCAGCAGTTTTAGCTCTAGTGGAAACACCATATATTTT.

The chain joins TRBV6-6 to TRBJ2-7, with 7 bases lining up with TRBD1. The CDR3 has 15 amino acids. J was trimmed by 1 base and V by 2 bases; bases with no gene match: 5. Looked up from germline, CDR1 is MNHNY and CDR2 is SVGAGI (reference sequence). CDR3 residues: CASSYGTGVSYEQYF. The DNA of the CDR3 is TGTGCCAGCAGTTACGGAACAGGGGTATCCTACGAGCAGTACTTC.

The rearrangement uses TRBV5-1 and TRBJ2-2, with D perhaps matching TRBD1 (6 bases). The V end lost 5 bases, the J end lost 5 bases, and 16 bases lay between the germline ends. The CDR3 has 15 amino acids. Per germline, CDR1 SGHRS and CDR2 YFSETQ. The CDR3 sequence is CASSFAGVRTGELFF. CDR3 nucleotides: TGCGCCAGCAGTTTCGCAGGGGTCCGAACCGGGGAGCTGTTTTTT. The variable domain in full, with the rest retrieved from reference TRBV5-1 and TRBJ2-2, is KAGVTQTPRYLIKTRGQQVTLSCSPISGHRSVSWYQQTPGQGLQFLFEYFSETQRNKGNFPGRFSGRQFSNSRSEMNVSTLELGDSALYLCASSFAGVRTGELFFGEGSRLTVL.

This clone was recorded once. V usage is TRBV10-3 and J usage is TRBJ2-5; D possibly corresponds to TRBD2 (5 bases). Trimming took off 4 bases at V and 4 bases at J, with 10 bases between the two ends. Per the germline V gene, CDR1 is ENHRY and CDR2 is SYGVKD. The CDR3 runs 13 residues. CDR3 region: CAISGGGRETQYF. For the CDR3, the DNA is TGTGCCATCAGTGGTGGAGGAAGAGAGACCCAGTACTTC.

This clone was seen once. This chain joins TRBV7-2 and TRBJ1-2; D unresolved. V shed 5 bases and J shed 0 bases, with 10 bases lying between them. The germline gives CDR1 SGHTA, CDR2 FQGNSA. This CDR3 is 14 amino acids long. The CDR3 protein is CASSPRTANYGYTF. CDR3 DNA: TGTGCCAGCAGCCCAAGGACGGCTAACTATGGCTACACCTTC.

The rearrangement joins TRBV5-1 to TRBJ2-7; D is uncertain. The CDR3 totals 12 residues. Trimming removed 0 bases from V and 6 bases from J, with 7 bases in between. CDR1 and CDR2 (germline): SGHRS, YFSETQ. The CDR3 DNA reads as TGCGCCAGCAGCTTGGAACGAGGCGAGCAGTACTTC. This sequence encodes CASSLERGEQYF.

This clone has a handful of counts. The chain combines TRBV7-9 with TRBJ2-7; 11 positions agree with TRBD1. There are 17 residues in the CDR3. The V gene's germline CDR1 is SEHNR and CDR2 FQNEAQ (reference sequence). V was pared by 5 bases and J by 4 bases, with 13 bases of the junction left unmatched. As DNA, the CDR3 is TGTGCCAGCAGCACAACCAATCGGACAGGGGGCTGGTACGAGCAGTACTTC. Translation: CASSTTNRTGGWYEQYF. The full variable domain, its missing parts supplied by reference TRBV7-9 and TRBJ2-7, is DTGVSQNPRHKITKRGQNVTFRCDPISEHNRLYWYRQTLGQGPEFLTYFQNEAQLEKSRLLSDRFSAERPKGSFSTLEIQRTEQGDSAMYLCASSTTNRTGGWYEQYFGPGTRLTVT.

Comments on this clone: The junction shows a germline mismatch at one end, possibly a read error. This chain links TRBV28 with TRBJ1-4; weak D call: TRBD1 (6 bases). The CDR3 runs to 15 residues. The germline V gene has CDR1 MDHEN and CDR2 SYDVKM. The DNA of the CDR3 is TGTGCCAGCGTTGGGTACAGGGTATTCCCTCCTGACCCTGTTTTT. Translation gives CASVGYRVFPPDPVF.

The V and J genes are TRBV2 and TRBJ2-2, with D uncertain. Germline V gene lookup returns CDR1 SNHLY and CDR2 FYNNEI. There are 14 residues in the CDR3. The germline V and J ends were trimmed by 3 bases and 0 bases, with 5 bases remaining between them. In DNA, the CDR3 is TGTGCCAGCAGTGACTCAGCGAACACCGGGGAGCTGTTTTTT. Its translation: CASSDSANTGELFF.

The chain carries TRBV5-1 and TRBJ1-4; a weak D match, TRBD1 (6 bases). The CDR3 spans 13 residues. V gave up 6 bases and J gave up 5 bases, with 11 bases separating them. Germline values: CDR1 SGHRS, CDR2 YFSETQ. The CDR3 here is CASKITGNEKLFF. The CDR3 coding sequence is TGCGCCAGCAAAATTACAGGGAATGAAAAACTGTTTTTT.

CDR3 DNA: TGCGCCAGCAGCTACGACCTCAAACGCCCGGAGGCCTCCTACAATGAGCAGTTCTTC. Protein product: CASSYDLKRPEASYNEQFF. V gene TRBV5-1 combines with J gene TRBJ2-1, with a weak D call TRBD2 (5 bases). The CDR3 covers 19 residues. In germline, CDR1 is SGHRS, CDR2 YFSETQ. Trimming removed 3 bases from V and 0 bases from J, with 22 bases in between.

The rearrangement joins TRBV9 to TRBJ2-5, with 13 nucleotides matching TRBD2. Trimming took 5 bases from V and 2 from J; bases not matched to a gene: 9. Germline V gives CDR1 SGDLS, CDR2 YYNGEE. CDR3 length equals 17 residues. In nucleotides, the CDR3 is TGTGCCAGCAGTTCAGCCCGGACTAGCGGGAGACAAGAGACCCAGTACTTC. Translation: CASSSARTSGRQETQYF. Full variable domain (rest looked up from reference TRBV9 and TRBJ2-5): DSGVTQTPKHLITATGQRVTLRCSPRSGDLSVYWYQQSLDQGLQFLIQYYNGEERAKGNILERFSAQQFPDLHSELNLSSLELGDSALYFCASSSARTSGRQETQYFGPGTRLLVL.

Here the CDR3 reads CASSSRADRTDTQYF. The CDR3 DNA follows: TGTGCCAGCAGCTCCCGGGCGGATCGCACAGATACGCAGTATTTT. V is TRBV11-3 and J is TRBJ2-3; D is unclear. V lost 4 bases and J lost 1, with 12 bases in between. CDR3 length: 15 amino acids. Germline V gene data show CDR1 as SGHNT and CDR2 as YENEEA.

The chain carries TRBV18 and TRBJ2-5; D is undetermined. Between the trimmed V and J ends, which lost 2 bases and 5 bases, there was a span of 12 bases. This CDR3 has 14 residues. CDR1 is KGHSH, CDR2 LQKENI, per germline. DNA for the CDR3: TGTGCCAGCTCACCAGAAAGTCTCCCCGAGACCCAGTACTTC. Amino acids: CASSPESLPETQYF.

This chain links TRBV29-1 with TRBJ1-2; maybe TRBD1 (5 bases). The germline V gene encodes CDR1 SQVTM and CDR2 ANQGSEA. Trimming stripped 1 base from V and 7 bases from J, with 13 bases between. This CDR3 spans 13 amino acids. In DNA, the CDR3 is TGCAGCGTTGAAGTGTTTGGGGCGCTTGGCTACACCTTC. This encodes CSVEVFGALGYTF.

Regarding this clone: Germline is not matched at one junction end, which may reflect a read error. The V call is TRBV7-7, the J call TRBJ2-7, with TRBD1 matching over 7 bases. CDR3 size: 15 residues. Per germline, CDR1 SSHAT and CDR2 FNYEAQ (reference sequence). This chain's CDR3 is CASSLQQGPPYEQYF. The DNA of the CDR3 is TGTGCTAGCAGCTTACAACAGGGGCCCCCCTACGAGCAGTACTTC. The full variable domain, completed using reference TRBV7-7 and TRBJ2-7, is GAGVSQSPRYKVTKRGQDVTLRCDPISSHATLYWYQQALGQGPEFLTYFNYEAQPDKSGLPSDRFSAERPEGSISTLTIQRTEQRDSAMYRCASSLQQGPPYEQYFGPGTRLTVT.

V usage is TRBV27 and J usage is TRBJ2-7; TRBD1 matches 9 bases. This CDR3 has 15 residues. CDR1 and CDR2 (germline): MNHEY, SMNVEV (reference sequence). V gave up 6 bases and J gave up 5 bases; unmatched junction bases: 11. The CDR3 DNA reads TGTGCCAGCAGATCCCTCGGGACAGGGTCCCACGAGCAGTACTTC. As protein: CASRSLGTGSHEQYF.

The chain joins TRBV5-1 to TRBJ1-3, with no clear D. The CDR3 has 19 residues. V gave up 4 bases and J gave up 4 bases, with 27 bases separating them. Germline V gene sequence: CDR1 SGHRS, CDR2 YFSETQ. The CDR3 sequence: CASSLALSGLRPDGNTIYF. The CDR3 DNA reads TGCGCCAGCAGCCTAGCCCTGAGCGGTCTCCGACCGGACGGAAACACCATATATTTT.

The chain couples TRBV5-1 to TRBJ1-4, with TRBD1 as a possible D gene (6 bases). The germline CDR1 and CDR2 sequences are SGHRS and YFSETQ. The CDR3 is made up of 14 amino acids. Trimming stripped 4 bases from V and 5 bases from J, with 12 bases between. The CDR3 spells CASSMWTANEKLFF. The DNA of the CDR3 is TGCGCCAGCAGCATGTGGACAGCGAATGAAAAACTGTTTTTT.

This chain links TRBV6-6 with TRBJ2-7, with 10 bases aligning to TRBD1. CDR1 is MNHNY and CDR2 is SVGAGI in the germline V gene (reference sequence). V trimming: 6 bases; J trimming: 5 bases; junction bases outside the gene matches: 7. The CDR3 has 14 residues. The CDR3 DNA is TGTGCCAGCAGCGAGACAGGGGGCGTGAACGAGCAGTACTTC. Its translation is CASSETGGVNEQYF.

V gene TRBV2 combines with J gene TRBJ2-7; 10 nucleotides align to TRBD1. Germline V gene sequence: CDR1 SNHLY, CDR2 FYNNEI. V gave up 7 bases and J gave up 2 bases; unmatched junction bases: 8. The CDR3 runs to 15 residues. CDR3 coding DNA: TGTGCCAGCACCTTAGCCGGGACAGGGGCCTACGAGCAGTACTTC. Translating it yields CASTLAGTGAYEQYF.

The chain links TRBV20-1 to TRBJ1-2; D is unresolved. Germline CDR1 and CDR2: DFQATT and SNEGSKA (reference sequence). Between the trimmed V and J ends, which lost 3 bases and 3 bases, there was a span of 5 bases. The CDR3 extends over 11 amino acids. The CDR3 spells CSARTDYGYTF. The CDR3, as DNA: TGCAGTGCTAGGACGGACTATGGCTACACCTTC.

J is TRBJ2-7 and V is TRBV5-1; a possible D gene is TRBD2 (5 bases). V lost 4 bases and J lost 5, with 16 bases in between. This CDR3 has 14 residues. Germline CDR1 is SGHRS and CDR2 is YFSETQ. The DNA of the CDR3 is TGCGCCAGCAGCCAGAGCGGAAATAGGAACGAGCAGTACTTC. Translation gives CASSQSGNRNEQYF.